The 31 T cell receptor beta chains given below trace back to one sample, sequenced in a study of radiation and T cells in renal cell carcinoma (dated by TCRdb to about 2020). The library was prepared using the immunoSEQ multiplex PCR assay. TCRdb holds this immuneACCESS table with in-frame rearrangements only. Some clones are missing; in checked studies, unresolved V genes explain under half, and the rest has no known cause. Present in this sample are around 180,000 clones, around 90% of which were seen just once. Together, the top ten hold over 9% of the sample. This sample's time point label indicates: blood 4 weeks post-SBRT, at nephrectomy. The treatment or condition label of this sample denotes: 15 Gy SBRT to primary tumor, nephrectomy 4 weeks later. Material: blood, obtained from a patient whose treatment included radiotherapy and nephrectomy. These receptors came from a woman aged 45-59 years with renal cell carcinoma.

The V call is TRBV25-1, the J call TRBJ1-1; 7 nucleotides line up with TRBD1. V dropped 7 bases and J dropped 4; count of bases not matched to a gene: 6. The CDR3 spans 13 residues. CDR1 and CDR2 (germline): MGHDK, SYGVNS. The chain's CDR3 is CASKGAGGTEAFF. Here the CDR3 DNA reads TGTGCCAGCAAGGGGGCTGGGGGCACTGAAGCTTTCTTT. Full variable domain (rest looked up from reference TRBV25-1 and TRBJ1-1): EADIYQTPRYLVIGTGKKITLECSQTMGHDKMYWYQQDPGMELHLIHYSYGVNSTEKGDLSSESTVSRIRTEHFPLTLESARPSHTSQYLCASKGAGGTEAFFGQGTRLTVV.

The rearrangement links TRBV7-2 to TRBJ2-1; tentative D call: TRBD2 (7 bases). This CDR3 has 17 amino acids. Looked up from germline, CDR1 is SGHTA and CDR2 is FQGNSA. The V end lost 6 bases, the J end lost 6 bases, and 24 bases lay between the germline ends. The CDR3 is CASRPQGVGRGANEQFF. The CDR3 DNA reads as TGTGCCAGCAGACCTCAAGGGGTCGGACGGGGGGCCAATGAGCAGTTCTTC. The variable domain in full, with the rest retrieved from reference TRBV7-2 and TRBJ2-1, is GAGVSQSPSNKVTEKGKDVELRCDPISGHTALYWYRQSLGQGLEFLIYFQGNSAPDKSGLPSDRFSAERTGGSVSTLTIQRTQQEDSAVYLCASRPQGVGRGANEQFFGPGTRLTVL.

J is TRBJ1-1 and V is TRBV7-3; D gene unclear. V gave up 4 bases and J gave up 4 bases, with 10 bases separating them. There are 13 residues in the CDR3. Germline CDR1 SGHTA, CDR2 FQGTGA. CDR3 sequence reads: CASSSSVSTEAFF. The CDR3 DNA reads TGTGCCAGCAGCTCCTCTGTGAGCACTGAAGCTTTCTTT.

As DNA, the CDR3 is TGTGCCAGCAGCTTGGACCCCCAAGCTAACTATGGCTACACCTTC. It codes for CASSLDPQANYGYTF. V is TRBV5-4 and J is TRBJ1-2, with unresolved D. The V end lost 0 bases, the J end lost 0 bases, and 9 bases lay between the germline ends. The germline V gene encodes CDR1 SGHNT and CDR2 YYREEE (reference sequence). The CDR3 has 15 amino acids.

The rearrangement uses TRBV5-1 and TRBJ1-1, with D possibly TRBD1 on 5 matching bases. Germline lookup yields CDR1 SGHRS and CDR2 YFSETQ. The CDR3 sequence is 13 residues long. V was clipped by 4 bases and J by 5 bases, with 12 bases between them. CDR3 amino acids: CASSPGGKTEAFF. The CDR3 bases are TGCGCCAGCAGCCCGGGGGGGAAAACTGAAGCTTTCTTT.

CDR3 sequence (DNA): TGCAGTGCCGGTGGCGAGACCCAGTACTTC. It codes for CSAGGETQYF. V gene TRBV20-1 combines with J gene TRBJ2-5; D uncertain. The V end was cut by 6 bases, the J end by 5 bases, with 7 bases between. This CDR3 has 10 amino acids. Germline V lookup: CDR1 DFQATT, CDR2 SNEGSKA (reference sequence).

The chain recombines TRBV18 with TRBJ1-1; 8 nucleotides line up with TRBD1. Germline lookup yields CDR1 KGHSH and CDR2 LQKENI. The CDR3 consists of 14 residues. V lost 5 bases, J lost 1 base, and 3 bases stayed unmatched. The CDR3 sequence is CASSTGTGNTEAFF. CDR3 coding DNA: TGTGCCAGCTCAACCGGGACAGGGAACACTGAAGCTTTCTTT.

This clone was recorded only once. V is TRBV14 and J is TRBJ1-1, with D perhaps TRBD1 (6 bases). V was clipped by 1 base and J by 2 bases, with 14 bases between them. The CDR3 is made up of 16 amino acids. Germline values: CDR1 SGHDN, CDR2 FVKESK. The CDR3 loop is CASSQGWGLQNTEAFF. The CDR3 region has the DNA TGTGCCAGCAGCCAAGGATGGGGGCTACAAAACACTGAAGCTTTCTTT.

J is TRBJ2-7 and V is TRBV19; D gene unclear. The V gene's germline CDR1 is LNHDA and CDR2 SQIVND (reference sequence). The ends were cut back, 4 bases at V and 0 bases at J, with 13 bases in the middle. The CDR3 spans 15 residues. The CDR3 nucleotides are TGTGCCAGTAGTAATTCAGGAACAAGCTCCTACGAGCAGTACTTC. Protein sequence: CASSNSGTSSYEQYF.

V gene TRBV6-6 combines with J gene TRBJ1-4; the D is unclear. The CDR3 extends over 12 amino acids. The germline V and J ends were trimmed by 5 bases and 7 bases, with 8 bases remaining between them. Germline lookup yields CDR1 MNHNY and CDR2 SVGAGI (reference sequence). CDR3 nucleotides: TGTGCCAGCAGTCCGCGGGTTGAAAAACTGTTTTTT. As protein: CASSPRVEKLFF.

The CDR3 loop is CASLQGRTSGANVLTF. CDR3 sequence (DNA): TGTGCCAGTCTACAGGGCCGCACCTCTGGGGCCAACGTCCTGACTTTC. The V and J genes are TRBV19 and TRBJ2-6, with D possibly TRBD1 on 6 matching bases. Germline values: CDR1 LNHDA, CDR2 SQIVND (reference sequence). This CDR3 comprises 16 residues. The V end was cut by 8 bases, the J end by 0 bases, with 14 bases between.

The rearrangement links TRBV2 to TRBJ2-1, with a possible D match to TRBD2 (6 bases). The V and J ends lost 6 bases and 7 bases respectively, with 13 bases between them. This CDR3 contains 13 residues. Germline assignment: CDR1 SNHLY and CDR2 FYNNEI. The CDR3 is CASRGGSLNEQFF. The CDR3 coding sequence is TGTGCCAGCAGGGGGGGTAGTCTGAATGAGCAGTTCTTC.

V usage is TRBV2 and J usage is TRBJ2-7; D gene ambiguous. The V end was cut by 0 bases, the J end by 9 bases, with 12 bases between. This CDR3 spans 13 amino acids. In germline, CDR1 is SNHLY, CDR2 FYNNEI. The CDR3 DNA reads TGTGCCAGCAGTGAAGCGCTTGGGTTCGCGCAGTACTTC. Translating it yields CASSEALGFAQYF.

This clone has a single count. The V gene is TRBV9, the J gene TRBJ2-7, with 10 bases aligning to TRBD1. V was pared by 3 bases and J by 7 bases, with 10 bases of the junction left unmatched. Germline V gives CDR1 SGDLS, CDR2 YYNGEE. The CDR3 consists of 15 residues. For the CDR3, the DNA is TGTGCCAGCAGCGAAGGGGACAGGGGAGGGTTGGAGCAGTACTTC. It encodes CASSEGDRGGLEQYF.

V is TRBV19 and J is TRBJ2-4, with TRBD1 as a possible D gene (5 bases). CDR3 size: 16 residues. Trimming took 5 bases from V and 0 from J, leaving 14 bases between them. Per germline, CDR1 LNHDA and CDR2 SQIVND (reference sequence). This CDR3 is CASSEWTPLAKNIQYF. Here the CDR3 DNA reads TGTGCCAGTAGTGAATGGACACCTCTAGCCAAAAACATTCAGTACTTC.

A single count supports this clone. The rearrangement joins TRBV4-3 to TRBJ1-2; 10 nucleotides match TRBD1. Trimming cost V 2 bases and J 3 bases; bases outside gene matches: 6. Germline CDR1 reads LGHNA; CDR2 reads YSLEER. This CDR3 region has 16 residues. CDR3 sequence (DNA): TGCGCCAGCAGCCAACTGACAGGGGGCAGTTACTATGGCTACACCTTC. It specifies CASSQLTGGSYYGYTF.

V is TRBV5-1 and J is TRBJ1-6; tentatively, D is TRBD1 (6 bases). The ends were cut back, 4 bases at V and 7 bases at J, with 15 bases in the middle. This CDR3 is 15 amino acids long. The germline V gene has CDR1 SGHRS and CDR2 YFSETQ. CDR3 in amino acids: CASSHDGQTNSPLHF. CDR3 DNA sequence: TGCGCCAGCAGCCACGACGGACAGACAAATTCACCCCTCCACTTT.

The V call is TRBV19, the J call TRBJ1-1; TRBD1 agrees at 7 bases. CDR1 and CDR2 from the germline V gene are LNHDA and SQIVND (reference sequence). The V and J ends lost 3 bases and 1 base, in that order; junction bases with no gene match: 8. CDR3 length: 16 residues. The chain's CDR3 is CASSMGQKRSNTEAFF. The DNA of the CDR3 is TGTGCCAGTAGTATGGGACAGAAACGCTCGAACACTGAAGCTTTCTTT.

The chain combines TRBV5-8 with TRBJ2-2, with D possibly matching TRBD1 (5 bases). The CDR3 consists of 16 residues. The V end lost 0 bases, the J end lost 0 bases, and 9 bases lay between the germline ends. Germline V gives CDR1 SGHTS, CDR2 YDEGEE. The CDR3 sequence is CASSLGQSPNTGELFF. DNA for the CDR3: TGTGCCAGCAGCTTGGGACAGAGCCCGAACACCGGGGAGCTGTTTTTT. Combining the CDR3 with reference TRBV5-8 and TRBJ2-2 gives the whole variable domain EAGVTQSPTHLIKTRGQQATLRCSPISGHTSVYWYQQALGLGLQFLLWYDEGEERNRGNFPPRFSGRQFPNYSSELNVNALELEDSALYLCASSLGQSPNTGELFFGEGSRLTVL.

V usage is TRBV7-9 and J usage is TRBJ1-5; D is possibly TRBD1 (6 bases). There are 14 residues in the CDR3. Trimming cost V 5 bases and J 2 bases, with 10 bases left between them. Germline CDR1 SEHNR, CDR2 FQNEAQ (reference sequence). The chain's CDR3 is CASSPDSRNQPQHF. As DNA, the CDR3 is TGTGCCAGCAGCCCGGACAGCCGCAATCAGCCCCAGCATTTT.

The sample holds one count of this clone. This rearrangement joins TRBV7-2 to TRBJ2-7; 7 bases match TRBD1. CDR1 and CDR2 (germline): SGHTA, FQGNSA. The V and J ends lost 1 base and 3 bases, in that order; junction bases with no gene match: 9. The CDR3 runs 16 residues. The DNA of the CDR3 is TGTGCCAGCAGCTTAGTCGGACAGGTTCGTGTCTACGAGCAGTACTTC. It translates to CASSLVGQVRVYEQYF.

The rearrangement links TRBV15 to TRBJ2-1; TRBD2 matches at 10 bases. The germline V gene has CDR1 LNHNV and CDR2 YYDKDF (reference sequence). CDR3 length: 17 amino acids. Trimming took 1 base from V and 9 from J; bases not matched to a gene: 12. This CDR3 is CATSRAPQLAGDGEQFF. CDR3 DNA sequence: TGTGCCACCAGCAGAGCGCCCCAGCTAGCGGGGGATGGTGAGCAGTTCTTC.

This chain connects TRBV6-5 to TRBJ1-2, with TRBD1 matching 8 bases. The CDR3 sequence is 14 residues long. Germline lookup yields CDR1 MNHEY and CDR2 SVGAGI. The J segment lost 4 bases and the V segment lost 6 bases, leaving 7 bases of the junction unmatched. CDR3 nucleotides: TGTGCCAGCAGGATACGGACAGGGATCTATGGCTACACCTTC. Protein: CASRIRTGIYGYTF.

The gene calls are TRBV2 and TRBJ1-2; tentatively, D is TRBD1 (5 bases). This CDR3 is built from 14 residues. Per germline, CDR1 SNHLY and CDR2 FYNNEI. The ends were cut back, 6 bases at V and 0 bases at J, with 11 bases in the middle. CDR3 in amino acids: CASRPDNTNYGYTF. In DNA, the CDR3 is TGTGCCAGCAGGCCGGACAACACTAACTATGGCTACACCTTC.

The V and J genes are TRBV6-5 and TRBJ1-2; D gene ambiguous. The germline V and J ends were trimmed by 4 bases and 8 bases, with 17 bases remaining between them. Germline CDR1 reads MNHEY; CDR2 reads SVGAGI. CDR3 length: 14 residues. The CDR3 bases are TGTGCCAGCAGTTCCAAAGTCCGGACTGGAGGCTACACCTTC. It translates to CASSSKVRTGGYTF.

V usage is TRBV6-1 and J usage is TRBJ1-5; D may be TRBD1 (6 bases). Trimming left V 3 bases short and J 9 bases short, with 9 bases between. The CDR3 is made up of 12 amino acids. Germline CDR1 MNHNS, CDR2 SASEGT. The DNA of the CDR3 is TGTGCCAGCAGTGAGATACAGGGGCCCCAGCATTTT. This gives the protein CASSEIQGPQHF.

This chain uses TRBV6-1 with TRBJ2-1; maybe TRBD2 (7 bases). The CDR3 is 13 residues long. The germline gives CDR1 MNHNS, CDR2 SASEGT. V was shortened by 10 bases and J by 8 bases, with 18 bases between the two germline ends. For the CDR3, the DNA is TGTGCCATCCTTATAGGGGGGGGCTATGAGCAGTTCTTC. Translating gives CAILIGGGYEQFF.

This chain connects TRBV9 to TRBJ2-2; D may be TRBD2 (5 bases). CDR3 size: 15 residues. Trimming stripped 3 bases from V and 3 bases from J, with 12 bases between. Germline CDR1 is SGDLS and CDR2 is YYNGEE. The CDR3 here is CASSAEGSYTGELFF. DNA of the CDR3: TGTGCCAGCAGCGCCGAGGGATCTTACACCGGGGAGCTGTTTTTT.

This clone turned up a few times. This chain uses TRBV18 with TRBJ2-7, with D perhaps matching TRBD1 (6 bases). The germline V gene encodes CDR1 KGHSH and CDR2 LQKENI. The CDR3 has 13 amino acids. The V end was cut by 4 bases, the J end by 6 bases, with 13 bases between. In DNA, the CDR3 is TGTGCCAGCTCACAGAACAGGGATAGCGAGCAGTACTTC. This translates into CASSQNRDSEQYF.

This clone was counted a single time. The J gene is TRBJ2-2, the V gene TRBV18; D is possibly TRBD1 (6 bases). Germline V gives CDR1 KGHSH, CDR2 LQKENI. Between the trimmed V and J ends, which lost 8 bases and 0 bases, there was a span of 13 bases. The CDR3 has 15 residues. The CDR3 here is CASAYTGTNTGELFF. The CDR3 DNA sequence: TGTGCCAGCGCCTACACAGGGACGAACACCGGGGAGCTGTTTTTT.

The rearrangement links TRBV5-4 to TRBJ1-2; no clear D gene. The CDR3 covers 15 residues. Germline CDR1 SGHNT, CDR2 YYREEE (reference sequence). The germline V and J ends were trimmed by 2 bases and 8 bases, with 19 bases remaining between them. CDR3 region: CASSLPLGIYVGYTF. As DNA, the CDR3 is TGTGCCAGCAGCTTACCCCTGGGGATCTACGTGGGCTACACCTTC.